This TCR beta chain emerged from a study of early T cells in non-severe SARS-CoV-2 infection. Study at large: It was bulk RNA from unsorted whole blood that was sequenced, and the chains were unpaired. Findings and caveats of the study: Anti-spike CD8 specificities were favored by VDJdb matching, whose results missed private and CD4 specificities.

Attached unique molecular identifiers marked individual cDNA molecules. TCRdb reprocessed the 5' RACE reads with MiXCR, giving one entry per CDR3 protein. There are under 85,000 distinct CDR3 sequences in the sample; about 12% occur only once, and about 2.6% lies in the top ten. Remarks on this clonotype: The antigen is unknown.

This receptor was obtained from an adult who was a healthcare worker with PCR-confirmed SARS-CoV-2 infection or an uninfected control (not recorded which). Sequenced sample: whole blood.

The CDR3 DNA follows: TGTGCCAGCAGCCAAGCCGGGACAGGAAACTATGGCTACACCTTC. Its protein is CASSQAGTGNYGYTF. V is TRBV3-1 and J is TRBJ1-2, with 8 bases matching TRBD1. CDR1 and CDR2 (germline): LGHDT, YNNKEL (reference sequence). V was pared by 1 base and J by 2 bases, with 3 bases of the junction left unmatched. The CDR3 loop spans 15 amino acids.